This T cell receptor (beta chain) was observed in a study of blood T cell repertoires in COVID-19. Seattle patients were enrolled during active infection and followed longitudinally. Assay: immunoSEQ multiplex PCR; the TCRdb copy retains only in-frame clones and omits some. There are just over 250,000 clones in the sample; over 70% occur only once, and 10% lies in the top ten. Sequencing was carried out using peripheral blood. The source is a woman in her seventies with COVID-19, enrolled during active disease.

CDR3 coding DNA: TGTGCCAGCAGCGTAGCTAGCGGGAGTTGGTACAATGAGCAGTTCTTC. Translated, it gives CASSVASGSWYNEQFF. This chain links TRBV9 with TRBJ2-1, with 10 bases identical to TRBD2. V was clipped by 0 bases and J by 4 bases; unmatched bases: 4. Germline V gene data show CDR1 as SGDLS and CDR2 as YYNGEE. The CDR3 sequence is 16 residues long. Together with reference TRBV9 and TRBJ2-1, the CDR3 gives the full variable domain: DSGVTQTPKHLITATGQRVTLRCSPRSGDLSVYWYQQSLDQGLQFLIQYYNGEERAKGNILERFSAQQFPDLHSELNLSSLELGDSALYFCASSVASGSWYNEQFFGPGTRLTVL.